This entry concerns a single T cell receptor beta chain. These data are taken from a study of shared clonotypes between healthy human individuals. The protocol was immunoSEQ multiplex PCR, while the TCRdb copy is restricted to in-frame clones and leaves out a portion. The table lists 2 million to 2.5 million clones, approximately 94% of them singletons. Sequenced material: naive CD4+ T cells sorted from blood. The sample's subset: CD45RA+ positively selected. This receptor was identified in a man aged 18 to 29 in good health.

The CDR3 nucleotides are TGTGCCAGCGGGGTACGGGGATCCTACGAGCAGTACTTC. It yields the protein CASGVRGSYEQYF. This chain uses TRBV7-8 with TRBJ2-7, with D maybe TRBD2 (5 bases). The V end was cut by 8 bases, the J end by 1 base, with 12 bases between. This CDR3 region has 13 residues. The germline gives CDR1 SGHVS, CDR2 FQNEAQ.